Sequencing of this T cell receptor beta chain was carried out in a study of blood T cells in healthy people across ages (dated by TCRdb to between 2014 and 2017). The study in broad terms: In model experiments, template switching captured about one uniquely barcoded TCR beta cDNA molecule for every two T cells. Age-related changes in TCR beta repertoire diversity were measured in the study by deep sequencing normalized with unique cDNA molecular identifiers. The donors were divided into four age groups: young (average roughly 17 years), middle-aged (about 41), aged (roughly 66) and long-lived (about 90). Donors of different ages were randomly distributed across sequencing lanes to avoid experimental bias. The study analyzed two additional independent replicas of 1 million unique cDNA reads from the same blood draw for two donors, one aged 18 to 29 and one aged 80 or older. Broader findings and caveats from the paper: Since profiling was done on bulk unsorted PBMCs, naive and antigen-experienced compartments could not be conclusively compared. As age increased, observed TCR beta diversity per million T cells dropped in a roughly linear way, and a significant reduction was already evident by age 40. Observed TCR beta diversity correlated strongly with the percentage of naive T cells measured by flow cytometry. The CMV infection status of donors was not known, potentially confounding age-related changes in expanded clonotypes. Compared with the aged group, the long-lived group had more naive CD4+ T cells, fewer expanded clones and increased TCR diversity, suggesting age selection. Estimates of total diversity from one million sequenced T cells were regarded as lower bounds and underestimates.

V is shortened by 1 base, J by 5 bases, and the region joining them spans 16 bases. Based on the germline V gene, the CDR1 and CDR2 sequences are LGHNA and YNFKEQ. From the cysteine through the phenylalanine, the CDR3 covers 16 amino acids. The read is trimmed to its CDR3 DNA, 48 bases read in frame from base 1. Concerning this clonotype: Its target antigen remains unknown. Base qualities were left out, and no much larger clone turns up one base away.

The donors were 40 or so Caucasian individuals from Russia, aged roughly 6 to 90 years, who were systemically healthy. Ten milliliters of peripheral blood were drawn from each donor into EDTA-treated Vacutainer tubes. Ficoll-Paque density-gradient centrifugation was used to isolate PBMCs, with at least 6.5 million per sample. Trizol reagent was used to extract total RNA from the PBMCs, yielding at least 5.5 micrograms per sample. For every donor, flow cytometry on a PBMC aliquot measured the percentage of naive CD45RAhigh/CD27high T cells. Library method: 5' RACE. The sequencer listed for this sample is Illumina HiSeq 2500. A second 7 to 11 cycle PCR used a sample-barcoded 5' primer and a J-beta primer mix. Each TCR beta cDNA molecule received a unique molecular identifier from a template-switch 5' adaptor carrying 12 random nucleotides. At least 3 million CDR3-containing paired-end reads were obtained from each sample. All of the RNA was converted into first-strand cDNA using the Mint cDNA synthesis kit, with a TRBC-specific oligonucleotide serving as the primer. All cDNA was treated with uracil-DNA glycosylase and then went through a first 18-cycle PCR with the universal primers M1SS and BC2_uni_R. In the authors' own workflow: Normalization of each sample was performed by random selection of 1 million high-quality reads, each carrying a distinct molecular identifier. Instead of being binned into consensus sequences, reads that shared molecular identifiers were thrown out. MiTCR, with a Q25 quality threshold and the strictest error-elimination algorithm, was used for CDR3 identification, clonotype clustering and error correction. A nonparametric unseen species model with Euler transformation was used to estimate lower-bound total TCR beta diversity. The public sequencing data were trimmed at Q25 with fastp and processed into clonotypes with MiXCR by TCRdb, which kept only in-frame beta chains. One record per CDR3 amino acid sequence lists the most common genes and DNA. The V and J calls come from TCRdb's annotation, not from the publication. The sample profile shows about 1.4 million distinct CDR3 sequences; around 55% of them were found once. The ten largest clones take up over 6.5% of the sample.

The specimen sequenced was blood. In this chain, TRBV4-2 is recombined with TRBJ2-3; the D gene could be TRBD1 or TRBD2, each one agreeing over 5 bases. This receptor was identified in a man aged 18 to 30 in good health. The CDR3 is CASSQVSGLRGDTQYF. The sequence in DNA is TGTGCCAGCAGCCAAGTTTCGGGGCTCCGAGGAGATACGCAGTATTTT.